This record looks at one T cell receptor beta chain sequence and its context. The data originate from a study of cytomegalovirus exposure and HLA in healthy donors. The PCR had 60 Vbeta and 13 Jbeta primers. Profiled with immunoSEQ multiplex PCR; TCRdb holds only in-frame clones, not every one. The sample has roughly 140,000 clones, approximately 86% seen once. Germline CDR1 SGHTA, CDR2 FQGNSA. V lost 5 bases and J 6 bases, leaving 19 bases between the germline ends. CDR3 length equals 15 residues. V gene TRBV7-2 combines with J gene TRBJ1-2, with D possibly being TRBD1 (5 bases). This clonotype originated in a woman aged 45-59 years in good health and CMV-seropositive. What was sequenced was PBMCs. The CDR3 loop is CASSPHRSDPNGYTF. The DNA for the CDR3 is TGTGCCAGCAGCCCCCACAGGAGCGACCCGAATGGCTACACCTTC.